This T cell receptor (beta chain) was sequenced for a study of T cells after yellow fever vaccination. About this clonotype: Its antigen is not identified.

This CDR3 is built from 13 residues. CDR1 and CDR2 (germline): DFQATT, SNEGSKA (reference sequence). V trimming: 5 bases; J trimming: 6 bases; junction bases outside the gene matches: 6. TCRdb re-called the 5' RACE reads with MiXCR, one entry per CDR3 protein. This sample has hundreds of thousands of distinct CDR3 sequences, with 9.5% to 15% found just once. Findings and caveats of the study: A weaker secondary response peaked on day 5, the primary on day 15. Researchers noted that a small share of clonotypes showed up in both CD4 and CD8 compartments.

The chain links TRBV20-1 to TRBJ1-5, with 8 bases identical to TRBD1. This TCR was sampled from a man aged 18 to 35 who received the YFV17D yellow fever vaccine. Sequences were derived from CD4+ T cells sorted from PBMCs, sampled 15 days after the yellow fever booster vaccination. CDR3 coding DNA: TGCAGTGCTTGGGGACAGGTTGGTCAGCCCCAGCATTTT. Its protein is CSAWGQVGQPQHF.